The text below deals with one T cell receptor (beta chain). This sample is drawn from a study of blood T cell repertoires in COVID-19. Profiling relied on immunoSEQ multiplex PCR, and the TCRdb table lists in-frame clones only, not all of them. The table has approximately 260,000 clones, around 87% seen once. In germline, CDR1 is LGHDT, CDR2 YNNKEL (reference sequence). V lost 4 bases to trimming and J lost 1 base, with 10 bases between them. The CDR3 contains 14 residues. V and J are TRBV3-1 (or the pseudogene TRBV3-2) and TRBJ1-1, with D uncertain. Source material: peripheral blood. The sequence derives from a woman between 55 and 75 years old with COVID-19, enrolled during active disease. CDR3 residues: CASSPLEGNTEAFF. CDR3 bases: TGTGCCAGCAGCCCCCTAGAAGGGAACACTGAAGCTTTCTTT.